These 32 T cell receptor beta chains were all obtained from the same sample, sequenced in a study of chemoradiotherapy in HPV16-positive cancers. TCRdb keeps only in-frame clones here, not all; method: immunoSEQ multiplex PCR. Found here are approximately 6,000 clones, roughly 88% of them singletons; the top ten hold roughly 27%. Sequences were derived from blood, sampled from a patient who underwent chemoradiotherapy. These receptors were obtained from a human donor with HPV-associated anogenital cancer.

This sequence joins TRBV2 and TRBJ2-7; 8 bases are a match to TRBD1. The CDR3 has 15 amino acids. The ends lost 4 bases at V and 3 bases at J; junction bases unmatched: 8. The germline V gene encodes CDR1 SNHLY and CDR2 FYNNEI. The CDR3 sequence: CASSATGGALYEQYF. CDR3 nucleotides: TGTGCCAGCAGTGCTACAGGGGGAGCACTCTACGAGCAGTACTTC. Based on the CDR3 plus reference TRBV2 and TRBJ2-7, the full variable domain is EPEVTQTPSHQVTQMGQEVILRCVPISNHLYFYWYRQILGQKVEFLVSFYNNEISEKSEIFDDQFSVERPDGSNFTLKIRSTKLEDSAMYFCASSATGGALYEQYFGPGTRLTVT.

V and J are TRBV28 and TRBJ2-7; D possibly corresponds to TRBD1 (6 bases). The CDR3 contains 20 residues. Trimming took 6 bases from V and 3 from J, leaving 33 bases between them. CDR1 is MDHEN and CDR2 is SYDVKM in the germline V gene. In DNA, the CDR3 is TGTGCCAGCAGCTCCGGGACAAGGCTTGGGCATGGGGGCCCTAACTACGAGCAGTACTTC. The encoded protein is CASSSGTRLGHGGPNYEQYF. The full variable domain, its missing parts supplied by reference TRBV28 and TRBJ2-7, is DVKVTQSSRYLVKRTGEKVFLECVQDMDHENMFWYRQDPGLGLRLIYFSYDVKMKEKGDIPEGYSVSREKKERFSLILESASTNQTSMYLCASSSGTRLGHGGPNYEQYFGPGTRLTVT.

The CDR3 DNA is TGCGCCAGCAGCAGGAACAGGGAAGGCGGGGAGCTGTTTTTT. Translated: CASSRNREGGELFF. The genes are TRBV5-1 and TRBJ2-2; TRBD1 might be the D (6 bases). The germline V and J ends were trimmed by 4 bases and 7 bases, with 14 bases remaining between them. CDR1 is SGHRS, CDR2 YFSETQ, per germline. CDR3 length equals 14 residues.

This clone rates as medium-sized. V usage is TRBV9 and J usage is TRBJ2-1; possible D gene TRBD2, 5 bases. The CDR3 has 15 amino acids. The germline V and J ends were trimmed by 2 bases and 0 bases, with 9 bases remaining between them. CDR1 SGDLS and CDR2 YYNGEE come from the germline V gene. The CDR3 reads CASSVMGSSYNEQFF. DNA of the CDR3: TGTGCCAGCAGCGTCATGGGGAGCTCCTACAATGAGCAGTTCTTC.

The chain carries TRBV5-3 and TRBJ2-7, with D uncertain. TRBV5-3 is flagged as an ORF with uncertain function. V was cut by 3 bases and J by 4 bases, with 8 bases left in between. The CDR3 has 12 residues. This CDR3 is CARSWGPYEQYF. CDR3 DNA: TGTGCCAGAAGCTGGGGTCCTTACGAGCAGTACTTC.

This clone was detected only a few times. The chain carries TRBV2 and TRBJ1-1, with unresolved D. This CDR3 is 15 amino acids long. V dropped 8 bases and J dropped 3 bases, with 19 bases sitting between them. From germline, CDR1 is SNHLY and CDR2 FYNNEI. The CDR3 region is CASGRHEERDTEAFF. Written as DNA, the CDR3 is TGTGCCAGCGGCAGACATGAGGAACGAGACACTGAAGCTTTCTTT.

The rearrangement uses TRBV7-9 and TRBJ1-3; no definite D call. The CDR3 loop spans 14 amino acids. The germline V gene encodes CDR1 SEHNR and CDR2 FQNEAQ (reference sequence). V was cut by 5 bases and J by 0 bases, with 8 bases left in between. The CDR3 DNA is TGTGCCAGCAGCCCCGACACCTCTGGAAACACCATATATTTT. Encoded protein: CASSPDTSGNTIYF.

This clone was picked up a small number of times. This chain uses TRBV28 with TRBJ1-2; possible D gene TRBD1, 5 bases. Per germline, CDR1 MDHEN and CDR2 SYDVKM. The CDR3 consists of 13 residues. The germline V and J ends were trimmed by 5 bases and 6 bases, with 13 bases remaining between them. CDR3 protein: CASSLQGGNGYTF. CDR3 in DNA: TGTGCCAGCAGTCTTCAGGGAGGGAATGGCTACACCTTC.

The genes are TRBV4-2 and TRBJ2-6; 10 bases align to TRBD1. Germline trimming cut 3 bases from V and 4 bases from J; bases unmatched to any gene: 9. Germline V gives CDR1 LGHNA, CDR2 YNFKEQ. This CDR3 has 18 residues. CDR3 residues: CASSQNRDRGPGANVLTF. The DNA for the CDR3 is TGTGCCAGCAGCCAGAACCGGGACAGGGGTCCCGGGGCCAACGTCCTGACTTTC.

This clone came up once. This chain links TRBV18 with TRBJ1-1; D possibly corresponds to TRBD1 (6 bases). The V and J ends lost 3 bases and 8 bases respectively, with 13 bases between them. The CDR3 consists of 13 residues. Germline CDR1 KGHSH, CDR2 LQKENI. The CDR3 reads CASSPTGAGEAFF. CDR3 DNA: TGTGCCAGCTCACCTACGGGGGCCGGGGAAGCTTTCTTT.

V usage is TRBV18 and J usage is TRBJ2-3; unclear D gene. The CDR3 length is 16 residues. The V gene's germline CDR1 is KGHSH and CDR2 LQKENI. Trimming cost V 0 bases and J 0 bases, with 10 bases left between them. CDR3 bases: TGTGCCAGCTCACCACCGTCCCGGAGCAGCACAGATACGCAGTATTTT. It is translated as CASSPPSRSSTDTQYF.

In nucleotides, the CDR3 is TGCAGCGTTGTAACAGCCCAAGAGACCCAGTACTTC. Translated: CSVVTAQETQYF. This chain connects TRBV29-1 to TRBJ2-5; D call uncertain. This CDR3 contains 12 residues. Germline V gives CDR1 SQVTM, CDR2 ANQGSEA. V lost 4 bases to trimming and J lost 1 base, with 7 bases between them.

The chain combines TRBV5-8 with TRBJ1-1; D is undetermined. V gave up 4 bases and J gave up 3 bases, with 13 bases separating them. CDR1 and CDR2 (germline): SGHTS, YDEGEE. This CDR3 has 14 residues. For the CDR3, the DNA is TGTGCCAGCAGCCCAACAAGGTTATACACTGAAGCTTTCTTT. It codes for CASSPTRLYTEAFF.

The chain has TRBV7-2 and TRBJ1-1; D might be TRBD1 (6 bases). The V and J ends lost 1 base and 7 bases respectively, with 10 bases between them. CDR1 is SGHTA, CDR2 FQGNSA, per germline. This CDR3 contains 13 residues. The CDR3 sequence is CASSLGTDFEAFF. The CDR3 DNA is TGTGCCAGCAGCTTAGGGACAGATTTTGAAGCTTTCTTT.

This chain connects TRBV29-1 to TRBJ2-5; 7 positions agree with TRBD1. CDR1 is SQVTM and CDR2 is ANQGSEA in the germline V gene. The CDR3 length is 12 residues. The trim removed 6 bases at V and 3 bases at J, leaving 4 bases unmatched. CDR3 loop: CSVAGTEETQYF. In DNA, the CDR3 is TGCAGCGTAGCCGGGACAGAAGAGACCCAGTACTTC.

The chain carries TRBV9 and TRBJ2-5; D is possibly TRBD1 (5 bases). CDR3 size: 15 residues. The germline V gene encodes CDR1 SGDLS and CDR2 YYNGEE. Trimming took off 0 bases at V and 5 bases at J, with 14 bases between the two ends. Here the CDR3 reads CASSVAVRVLETQYF. The CDR3 DNA reads as TGTGCCAGCAGCGTAGCCGTCAGGGTTTTGGAGACCCAGTACTTC. Full variable domain (missing parts from reference TRBV9 and TRBJ2-5): DSGVTQTPKHLITATGQRVTLRCSPRSGDLSVYWYQQSLDQGLQFLIQYYNGEERAKGNILERFSAQQFPDLHSELNLSSLELGDSALYFCASSVAVRVLETQYFGPGTRLLVL.

The rearrangement joins TRBV27 to TRBJ2-7; TRBD1 is a possible D gene (5 bases). The germline V gene encodes CDR1 MNHEY and CDR2 SMNVEV (reference sequence). V lost 5 bases and J lost 2, with 13 bases in between. The CDR3 is made up of 14 amino acids. The CDR3 coding sequence is TGTGCCAGCAGTCCCCAGGGTCTGGCCTACGAGCAGTACTTC. Its translation: CASSPQGLAYEQYF.

The chain recombines TRBV27 with TRBJ2-7, with TRBD2 matching 13 bases. Trimming at V came to 11 bases and at J to 6 bases, leaving 25 bases not matched to a gene. Germline assignment: CDR1 MNHEY and CDR2 SMNVEV (reference sequence). CDR3 length: 19 amino acids. The DNA of the CDR3 is TGTGCCGTAACTTCATTCTTGAGACTAGCGGGAGGCCGAGAGGGCGAGCAGTACTTC. Translated: CAVTSFLRLAGGREGEQYF.

The CDR3 region has the DNA TGTGCCAGCAGTGCCCGACAGGGGACGGGACCCGCCTACGAGCAGTACTTC. Its translation: CASSARQGTGPAYEQYF. The chain employs TRBV6-1 and TRBJ2-7, with TRBD1 identical over 8 bases. Germline V gene lookup returns CDR1 MNHNS and CDR2 SASEGT. J was trimmed by 2 bases and V by 4 bases; bases with no gene match: 13. The CDR3 length is 17 residues.

This clone has a single count. CDR3 DNA: TGTGCCAGCAGCGTCACCGGGACAGCCACAGATACGCAGTATTTT. As protein: CASSVTGTATDTQYF. The chain uses TRBV11-2 and TRBJ2-3; 7 bases are a match to TRBD1. The CDR3 extends over 15 amino acids. The germline V gene encodes CDR1 SGHAT and CDR2 FQNNGV. Trimming at V came to 5 bases and at J to 2 bases, leaving 7 bases not matched to a gene. The full variable domain, completed using reference TRBV11-2 and TRBJ2-3, is EAGVAQSPRYKIIEKRQSVAFWCNPISGHATLYWYQQILGQGPKLLIQFQNNGVVDDSQLPKDRFSAERLKGVDSTLKIQPAKLEDSAVYLCASSVTGTATDTQYFGPGTRLTVL.

The chain combines TRBV4-3 with TRBJ2-3; D is possibly TRBD2 (5 bases). Germline V gene sequence: CDR1 LGHNA, CDR2 YSLEER. V gave up 0 bases and J gave up 0 bases, with 10 bases separating them. The CDR3 is 16 residues long. CDR3: CASSQDRRLSTDTQYF. The CDR3 DNA sequence: TGCGCCAGCAGCCAAGATAGGAGGCTGAGCACAGATACGCAGTATTTT.

The chain is built from TRBV11-1 and TRBJ1-2, with D unclear. V was shortened by 4 bases and J by 5 bases, with 11 bases between the two germline ends. Germline V CDR1 and CDR2: SGHAT, FQDESV (reference sequence). The CDR3 has 13 amino acids. The CDR3 sequence: CASSSSPLYGYTF. The CDR3 region has the DNA TGTGCCAGCAGCTCATCACCCCTTTATGGCTACACCTTC.

This clone was counted a single time. The chain links TRBV19 to TRBJ1-2; D call uncertain. The germline V gene has CDR1 LNHDA and CDR2 SQIVND (reference sequence). Trimming removed 3 bases at V and 3 bases at J, with 17 bases between. The CDR3 totals 16 residues. The CDR3 spells CASSIRRRSFDYGYTF. Here the CDR3 DNA reads TGTGCCAGTAGTATCCGGAGGAGAAGCTTTGACTATGGCTACACCTTC.

This chain connects TRBV29-1 to TRBJ2-1; 8 nucleotides match TRBD1. The germline V gene encodes CDR1 SQVTM and CDR2 ANQGSEA. CDR3 size: 15 residues. After removal of 1 base from V and 6 bases from J, the junction contained 8 bases not matched to a gene. DNA of the CDR3: TGCAGCGTTGAAGTCCCCCAGGGGGCCCTCAATGAGCAGTTCTTC. Protein: CSVEVPQGALNEQFF.

V usage is TRBV2 and J usage is TRBJ2-2; weak D call: TRBD2 (6 bases). Germline V gene data show CDR1 as SNHLY and CDR2 as FYNNEI. The CDR3 length is 15 residues. Between the trimmed V and J ends, which lost 2 bases and 5 bases, there was a span of 12 bases. This CDR3 is CASSENREWTGELFF. CDR3 DNA sequence: TGTGCCAGCAGTGAAAATCGGGAGTGGACCGGGGAGCTGTTTTTT.

V gene TRBV6-5 combines with J gene TRBJ2-2; tentatively, D is TRBD1 or TRBD2 (6 bases each). The V gene's germline CDR1 is MNHEY and CDR2 SVGAGI. CDR3 length equals 13 residues. V gave up 6 bases and J gave up 6 bases, with 11 bases separating them. CDR3 sequence: CASSRRGAGELFF. The CDR3 coding sequence is TGTGCCAGCAGCAGGAGGGGGGCCGGGGAGCTGTTTTTT.

V gene TRBV19 combines with J gene TRBJ2-1; possible D gene TRBD1, 6 bases. V lost 5 bases and J lost 7, with 15 bases in between. The CDR3 runs to 14 residues. The germline CDR1 and CDR2 sequences are LNHDA and SQIVND (reference sequence). CDR3 nucleotides: TGTGCCAGTAGTCCAACCAGGACAGTAAATGAGCAGTTCTTC. Its translation is CASSPTRTVNEQFF.

The chain has TRBV28 and TRBJ2-1, with 7 positions matching TRBD2. The junction had 8 bases not matched to a gene; V was cut back by 2 bases and J by 7 bases. CDR1 and CDR2 from the germline V gene are MDHEN and SYDVKM. The CDR3 totals 15 residues. The CDR3 coding sequence is TGTGCCAGCAGTTTACAGTGGCGGGGGAGGAATGAGCAGTTCTTC. The encoded protein is CASSLQWRGRNEQFF.

The V gene is TRBV15, the J gene TRBJ2-4; D may be TRBD2 (8 bases). The CDR3 runs to 16 residues. Germline loops: CDR1 LNHNV, CDR2 YYDKDF (reference sequence). Trimming pared 0 bases from V and 8 bases from J, leaving 17 bases between. CDR3 amino acids: CATSREGGGRLDIQYF. CDR3 in DNA: TGTGCCACCAGCAGAGAAGGGGGCGGGAGGTTGGACATTCAGTACTTC.

V and J are TRBV27 and TRBJ2-1; 7 bases fit TRBD1. V gave up 5 bases and J gave up 2 bases; unmatched junction bases: 3. From germline, CDR1 is MNHEY and CDR2 SMNVEV (reference sequence). This CDR3 contains 14 residues. The CDR3 loop is CASSAGGTYNEQFF. Written as DNA, the CDR3 is TGTGCCAGCAGTGCAGGGGGTACCTACAATGAGCAGTTCTTC.

The V and J genes are TRBV11-2 and TRBJ2-3; no reliable D call. V shed 5 bases and J shed 4 bases, with 19 bases lying between them. CDR3 length: 16 amino acids. Germline V gives CDR1 SGHAT, CDR2 FQNNGV. The CDR3 sequence: CASSIRTLSVPDTQYF. Written as DNA, the CDR3 is TGTGCCAGCAGCATCCGGACCCTATCCGTCCCAGATACGCAGTATTTT. The full variable domain, in which reference TRBV11-2 and TRBJ2-3 provide the parts outside the CDR3, is EAGVAQSPRYKIIEKRQSVAFWCNPISGHATLYWYQQILGQGPKLLIQFQNNGVVDDSQLPKDRFSAERLKGVDSTLKIQPAKLEDSAVYLCASSIRTLSVPDTQYFGPGTRLTVL.

The V and J genes are TRBV7-8 and TRBJ1-1; D remains unclear. Germline V gene data show CDR1 as SGHVS and CDR2 as FQNEAQ. Trimming took 0 bases from V and 5 from J, leaving 10 bases between them. There are 14 residues in the CDR3. CDR3 DNA sequence: TGTGCCAGCAGCTTAGCGCCGGGGATTACTGAAGCTTTCTTT. Encoded protein: CASSLAPGITEAFF.